In this sample, the clone carrying this TCR beta chain turned up many times. Its antigen is currently unknown. This sample is drawn from a study of metastatic and nonmetastatic thyroid tumors. Across the whole study: Peripheral blood and tumor or nodule samples from malignant and benign thyroid patients were compared.

General observations from the study: Compared with benign nodules, malignant thyroid tumors were reported to have significantly higher TCR beta diversity in both blood and tumor.

V lost 0 bases to trimming and J lost 3 bases, with 9 bases between them. Germline assignment: CDR1 MNHEY and CDR2 SVGAGI. There are 14 residues in the CDR3. As originally analysed: The distant-metastasis classifier for papillary thyroid cancer was built from CDR3 differences across clinicopathological groups. TCRdb reprocessed the PCR reads via MiXCR. TCRdb's processing, not the study's, gives the V and J calls here. Altogether approximately 25,000 clones are present, approximately 13% being singletons, with the ten largest covering roughly 18%. No treatment of any kind had been given to any patient before thyroid surgery.

The sequenced material came from blood. The J gene is TRBJ2-7, the V gene TRBV6-5, with D maybe TRBD1 (5 bases). The clonotype originates from a female donor with papillary thyroid cancer or a benign thyroid nodule (not recorded which). Some clones in this sample may be carry-over from other donors' samples. CDR3 loop: CASSYSSTDYEQYF. Here the CDR3 DNA reads TGTGCCAGCAGTTACTCATCGACAGACTACGAGCAGTACTTC.